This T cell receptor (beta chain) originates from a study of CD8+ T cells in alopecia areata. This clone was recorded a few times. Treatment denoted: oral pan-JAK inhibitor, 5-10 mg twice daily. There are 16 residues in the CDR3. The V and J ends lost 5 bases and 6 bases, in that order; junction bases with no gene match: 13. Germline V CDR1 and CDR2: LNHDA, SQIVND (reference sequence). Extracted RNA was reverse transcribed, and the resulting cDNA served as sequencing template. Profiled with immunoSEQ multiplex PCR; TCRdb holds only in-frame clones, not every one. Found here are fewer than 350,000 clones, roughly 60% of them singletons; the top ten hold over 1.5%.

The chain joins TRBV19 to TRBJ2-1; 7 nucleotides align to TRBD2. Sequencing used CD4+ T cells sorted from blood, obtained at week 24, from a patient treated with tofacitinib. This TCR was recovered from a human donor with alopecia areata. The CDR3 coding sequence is TGTGCCAGTAGTTTCGGAGCGGGACCAAGGGCCAATGAGCAGTTCTTC. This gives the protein CASSFGAGPRANEQFF.